Listed below are T cell receptor beta chains from one sample, sequenced in a study of shared clonotypes between healthy human individuals. Profiled with immunoSEQ multiplex PCR; TCRdb holds only in-frame clones, not every one. The sample lists approximately 2.4 million clones, around 95% occurring once. Sequencing was performed on naive CD4+ T cells sorted from blood. Receptors were obtained from a man aged 18 to 29 in good health. Each CDR3 is given with its conserved first and last residue. The D gene is left open where the match is weak. Size is stated for part of the rows, as once, few or many counts, or as a class when the clone is expanded.

clone_size	v_call	d_call	j_call	cdr3_nt	cdr3_aa
-	TRBV18	-	TRBJ2-3	TGTGCCAGCTCACCGGAGACAGGCACAGATACGCAGTATTTT	CASSPETGTDTQYF
-	TRBV19	-	TRBJ2-2	TGTGCCAGTAGTATGGGCCGCGGGGAGCTGTTTTTT	CASSMGRGELFF
-	TRBV30	-	TRBJ1-1	TGTGCCTGGAGTGAGATGATATCGGGGACTGAAGCTTTCTTT	CAWSEMISGTEAFF
-	TRBV2	-	TRBJ2-7	TGTGCCAGCTCCCGGGCCCCAAAGTTTGAGCAGTACTTC	CASSRAPKFEQYF
-	TRBV28	-	TRBJ1-5	TGTGCCAGCAAGGGGGATCAGCCCCAGCATTTT	CASKGDQPQHF
-	TRBV30	-	TRBJ2-7	TGTGCCTGGAGGGCCGCCCAGGACGGACGAGCCTACGAGCAGTACTTC	CAWRAAQDGRAYEQYF
-	TRBV7-2	TRBD1	TRBJ1-4	TGTGCCAGCAGCTTAGGGCAGGGGGTTGAAAAACTGTTTTTT	CASSLGQGVEKLFF
-	TRBV7-2	-	TRBJ1-1	TGTGCCAGCAGCCGAGACCCAAACACTGAAGCTTTCTTT	CASSRDPNTEAFF
-	TRBV5-1	TRBD1	TRBJ2-7	TGCGCCAGCAGCCCCCGGACAGGGGGGACCTACGAGCAGTACTTC	CASSPRTGGTYEQYF
-	TRBV19	-	TRBJ1-4	TGTGCCAGTAGGCCACAGGGTTGGGAAAAACTGTTTTTT	CASRPQGWEKLFF
-	TRBV12-5	-	TRBJ2-1	TGTGCTAGTGGGACGGGCCAGGGTCTCGACAATGAGCAGTTCTTC	CASGTGQGLDNEQFF
once	TRBV6-5	-	TRBJ1-5	TGTGCCAGCAGTTACCGAGTGGCAAGGAATCAGCCCCAGCATTTT	CASSYRVARNQPQHF
-	TRBV18	-	TRBJ1-6	TGTGCCAGCTCAGTACGGGGGTCGGAGGGCAATTCACCCCTCCACTTT	CASSVRGSEGNSPLHF
-	TRBV10-3	TRBD1	TRBJ2-7	TGTGCCATCGGGGACAGGGGGCAGGACGAGCAGTACTTC	CAIGDRGQDEQYF
-	TRBV11-2	TRBD2	TRBJ2-7	TGTGCCAGCAGCTTATCGGCTAGCGGGCCCTCCGAGCAGTACTTC	CASSLSASGPSEQYF
-	TRBV4-1	-	TRBJ1-4	TGCGCCAGCAGCCAAATAATGCGTGAAAAACTGTTTTTT	CASSQIMREKLFF
-	TRBV30	TRBD1	TRBJ2-1	TGTGCCTGGAGTTACGGGACAGGTTCTTCCCAAGTCTCCTACAATGAGCAGTTCTTC	CAWSYGTGSSQVSYNEQFF